This T cell receptor beta chain was identified in a study of cytomegalovirus exposure and HLA in healthy donors. Study-level findings and limits: The analysis excluded some indistinguishable V segments, including TRBV6-2 and TRBV6-3. In vitro, three CMV-associated chains proved specific for CMV antigens. CMV serostatus was the sole immune exposure data available. What a later analysis showed was that several of the most significant clusters appeared linked to common viral pathogens.

This PCR relied on a set of 60 Vbeta primers and 13 Jbeta primers. Profiled with immunoSEQ multiplex PCR; TCRdb holds only in-frame clones, not every one. Found here are about 130,000 clones, roughly 74% of them singletons; the top ten hold 6% to 8.5%. This clone is categorized as medium-sized. The target antigen is unknown. The CDR3 is 19 residues long. V was pared by 3 bases and J by 2 bases, with 9 bases of the junction left unmatched. Germline V gene data show CDR1 as MGHRA and CDR2 as YSYEKL. The sequence was collected from a man aged 40-49 years in good health and CMV-seropositive. The sequenced material came from PBMCs. The chain recombines TRBV4-1 with TRBJ2-6, with 11 bases lining up with TRBD2. The CDR3 loop reads CASSHLGLAERTGANVLTF. CDR3 DNA sequence: TGCGCCAGCAGCCACCTGGGACTAGCGGAGCGTACTGGGGCCAACGTCCTGACTTTC.